One T cell receptor beta chain is described in this entry. Its antigen is still unknown. Though nominally healthy at sampling, donors likely had unrecorded immune exposures. Vbeta (60) and Jbeta (13) primers were used in the PCR. Only in-frame clones appear in the TCRdb table, and some are missing; sequencing was by immunoSEQ multiplex PCR. This table holds 100,000 to 150,000 clones, less than 85% found once. This record comes from a study of cytomegalovirus exposure and HLA in healthy donors. Germline V gives CDR1 KGHSH, CDR2 LQKENI. The CDR3 extends over 19 amino acids. V shed 6 bases and J 0 bases; nucleotides not matched to a gene: 18. Study-level points and caveats: In a later analysis, donors in an Asian-associated ancestry cluster reportedly had fewer N-insertions in productive TCRs than the cohort mean. Later analysis associated a missense DCLRE1C variant with TCR beta V- and J-gene trimming.

The receptor was derived from a man aged 40-50 years in good health and CMV-seronegative. Sequencing was performed on PBMCs. The gene calls are TRBV18 and TRBJ2-7, with 9 bases that match TRBD1. DNA of the CDR3: TGTGCCAGCTCTCCAACCGGGACAGGGCCCCCTTCCGGCTCCTACGAGCAGTACTTC. Translation: CASSPTGTGPPSGSYEQYF.